The subject of this entry is one TCR beta chain. Its antigen is currently unknown. Healthy and HIV-negative, the adult donors had no recent acute infections or vaccinations. This sample is drawn from a study of shared clonotypes between healthy human individuals. V was trimmed by 4 bases and J by 7 bases, leaving 17 bases between them. Germline V gene sequence: CDR1 SGDLS, CDR2 YYNGEE. The CDR3 has 15 residues. Sorted-subset replicate PCR reactions contained approximately 190 ng DNA, corresponding to some 29,000 T cell genomes. TCRdb keeps only in-frame clones here, not all; method: immunoSEQ multiplex PCR. The repertoire has hundreds of thousands of clones, around 72% of them found once; the top ten carry 1.5% to 2%. The study's findings and limits: What naive subsets generally showed was a larger estimated richness than memory subsets showed. Lower generation probabilities were found for non-shared clonotypes than for those shared by all four donors.

The TCR originated in a woman aged 25 to 45 in good health. This rearrangement joins TRBV9 to TRBJ2-2; no reliable D call. Sequenced: memory CD4+ T cells sorted from blood. Indicated subset: CD45RA-negative fraction. The CDR3 loop reads CASSRSHGVIGELFF. CDR3 DNA sequence: TGTGCCAGCAGCCGCAGTCATGGGGTCATCGGGGAGCTGTTTTTT.